This is a list of T cell receptor beta chains from one sample in a study of response to subunit inactivated influenza vaccine. TCRdb reprocessed the RT-PCR reads via MiXCR and lists one record per CDR3 protein. The sample includes fewer than 700,000 distinct CDR3 sequences, 13% of them seen just once. Source: PBMCs from blood, taken roughly 48 days after vaccination. The receptors come from a man aged 45 to 65 who received an inactivated influenza vaccine. Both conserved end residues are part of each CDR3. The D gene is left open where the match is weak. The size of a clone is reported for some rows only, either as once, few or many, or as a class for expanded clones.

D: NA
J: TRBJ2-1
size: NA
V: TRBV11-3
CDR3: CASSFRGRATDEQFF
DNA: TGTGCCAGCAGCTTCAGAGGACGGGCGACCGATGAGCAGTTCTTC

D: NA
J: TRBJ1-4
size: few
V: TRBV20-1
CDR3: CSARDSVLFF
DNA: TGCAGTGCTAGAGACAGTGTACTGTTTTTT

D: NA
J: TRBJ2-4
size: many
V: TRBV5-1
CDR3: CASSLAVMNIQYF
DNA: TGCGCCAGCAGCTTGGCCGTGATGAACATTCAGTACTTC

D: NA
J: TRBJ2-5
size: NA
V: TRBV5-1
CDR3: CASSSDTGTEETQYF
DNA: TGCGCCAGCAGCTCAGATACCGGGACGGAAGAGACCCAGTACTTC

D: NA
J: TRBJ2-7
size: NA
V: TRBV6-2/TRBV6-3
CDR3: CASKFRGSSYEQYF
DNA: TGTGCCAGCAAATTCAGGGGTAGCTCCTACGAGCAGTACTTC

D: NA
J: TRBJ2-2
size: NA
V: TRBV7-9
CDR3: CASSFYALGDEELFF
DNA: TGTGCCAGCAGCTTCTACGCCTTGGGGGACGAGGAGCTGTTTTTT

D: TRBD1
J: TRBJ1-1
size: NA
V: TRBV4-3
CDR3: CASSQGQGATEGFF
DNA: TGCGCCAGCAGCCAAGGACAGGGAGCCACTGAAGGTTTCTTT

D: TRBD2
J: TRBJ2-7
size: few
V: TRBV20-1
CDR3: CSAPPLNGGSYEQYF
DNA: TGCAGTGCCCCCCCCCTGAATGGCGGGAGTTACGAGCAGTACTTC

D: TRBD2
J: TRBJ2-7
size: few
V: TRBV29-1
CDR3: CSVEGLAGPSYEQYF
DNA: TGCAGCGTTGAGGGACTAGCGGGACCCTCCTACGAGCAGTACTTC

D: NA
J: TRBJ1-1
size: few
V: TRBV6-1
CDR3: CASSARIFLNTEAFF
DNA: TGTGCCAGCTCAGCCCGGATCTTTTTGAACACTGAAGCTTTCTTT

D: TRBD1
J: TRBJ2-5
size: once
V: TRBV11-2
CDR3: CASSLSNGRGTGQETQYF
DNA: TGTGCCAGCAGCTTAAGTAACGGTCGGGGGACAGGGCAAGAGACCCAGTACTTC

D: NA
J: TRBJ1-5
size: many
V: TRBV12-3/TRBV12-4
CDR3: CASSLRGGPQHF
DNA: TGTGCCAGCAGTTTACGAGGGGGGCCCCAGCATTTT

D: NA
J: TRBJ2-2
size: NA
V: TRBV7-9
CDR3: CASSLARSTGSTGELFF
DNA: TGTGCCAGCAGCTTAGCGCGGAGTACGGGTAGCACCGGGGAGCTGTTTTTT

D: NA
J: TRBJ2-3
size: many
V: TRBV4-1
CDR3: CASSQLGPYSTRPDTQYF
DNA: TGCGCCAGCAGCCAATTAGGACCTTATTCTACCAGGCCAGATACGCAGTATTTT